The TCR beta chain described here comes from a study of CD4+ T cells in melanoma (dated by TCRdb to about 2022). Concerning the study at large: Neoantigen-specific CD4+ T cells in human melanoma were what the study investigated.

Points on this clone: Its antigen has not been determined. No qualities accompany the bases; no much larger clone lies one base away.

Preparation of the library involved the immunoSEQ multiplex PCR assay. The source is immuneACCESS, and TCRdb retained only in-frame sequences with V and J called. Part of the clones is not carried over; for the studies checked, unresolved V genes explain less than half of this, and the remainder is unexplained. This sample comprises 10,000 to 12,000 clones, 66% of them detected only once. The ten largest clones represent 8.9% of the sample. The donors were people with melanoma. On the study overall, not on this receptor specifically: The report described a correlation between neoantigen-specific CD4+ T cells and the function of CD8+ T cells, macrophages and B cells. Neoantigen-specific CD4+ T cells in melanoma were reported to have a range of differentiation states.

The sequencing input was cells from a culture (not recorded whether cultured in vitro). This TCR was sampled from a human donor with melanoma.

The base sequence is TGTGCCAGCAGCTTGAACCCTACCGACACAGATACGCAGTATTTT. It translates as CASSLNPTDTDTQYF. Recombination connected TRBV5-5 to TRBJ2-3, with the D gene not confidently named. A distance of 11 bases separates the germline ends of V and J, which lose 1 base and 2 bases respectively. The CDR1 and CDR2 encoded by the germline V gene (reference sequence) are SGHKS and YYEKEE. The CDR3 goes from the cysteine to the phenylalanine over 15 residues. Solely the CDR3 DNA is kept, with 45 bases framed from the first base.